This entry features one TCR beta chain sequence. Its antigen is unknown. These data originate in a study of cytomegalovirus exposure and HLA in healthy donors. PCR involved 60 Vbeta and 13 Jbeta primers. Using immunoSEQ multiplex PCR, the repertoire was profiled, and TCRdb retains in-frame clones only, with some absent. The sample carries about 130,000 clones, roughly 84% recorded once. The study's findings and limits: For most TCR beta V segments, an earlier analysis put the productive rate at about 90% or about 30% of the time.

The sequence came from a man between 45 and 60 years old in good health and CMV-seronegative. Material: PBMCs.

CDR3 nucleotide sequence: TGTGCCAGCAGTTTGACTAGCGGGGGGACTGATACGCAGTATTTT. This translates into CASSLTSGGTDTQYF. The chain couples TRBV28 to TRBJ2-3, with 13 bases that match TRBD2. The V gene's germline CDR1 is MDHEN and CDR2 SYDVKM. Trimming took 3 bases from V and 6 from J; bases not matched to a gene: 3. CDR3 length equals 15 residues.